Listed below are T cell receptor beta chains from one sample, sequenced in a study of cytomegalovirus exposure and HLA in healthy donors. Data came from immunoSEQ multiplex PCR; TCRdb stores just in-frame clones and leaves some out. The sample lists some 180,000 clones, 70% to 80% occurring once. Sequencing used PBMCs. The receptors come from a man aged 18-30 years in good health and CMV-seronegative. Each CDR3 is given with its conserved first and last residue. The D gene is left open where the match is weak. A clone size is listed for some rows: how often the clone was seen (once, few, many), or a class if it is expanded.

>-|few|TRBV11-1|TRBJ1-6
CASSLQQVGSPLHF
TGTGCCAGCAGCTTACAACAAGTGGGCTCACCCCTCCACTTT
>TRBD1|-|TRBV4-3|TRBJ2-6
CASSSYPGQDFSGANVLTF
TGCGCCAGCAGCTCCTACCCGGGACAGGATTTCTCTGGGGCCAACGTCCTGACTTTC
>-|-|TRBV27|TRBJ2-5
CASSPSWGRGPRETQYF
TGTGCCAGCAGTCCCTCCTGGGGGCGGGGGCCGCGGGAGACCCAGTACTTC
>-|few|TRBV6-5|TRBJ1-2
CASRKTGDYGYTF
TGTGCCAGCAGAAAGACAGGCGACTATGGCTACACCTTC
>TRBD1|-|TRBV4-1|TRBJ1-4
CASSQDLDLPTGTEKLFF
TGCGCCAGCAGCCAAGATCTAGACTTGCCGACAGGGACCGAAAAACTGTTTTTT
>-|-|TRBV30|TRBJ2-4
CACHRATGKNIQYF
TGTGCCTGCCACCGGGCCACGGGGAAAAACATTCAGTACTTC
>TRBD2|-|TRBV30|TRBJ2-5
CAWGLAATGAQYF
TGTGCCTGGGGACTAGCGGCCACAGGGGCCCAGTACTTC
>-|-|TRBV18|TRBJ1-1
CASSPYGKGGSTEAFF
TGTGCCAGCTCACCATACGGAAAAGGGGGTAGCACTGAAGCTTTCTTT
>-|few|TRBV25-1|TRBJ2-7
CASSEGASYEQYF
TGTGCCAGCAGTGAAGGGGCCTCCTACGAGCAGTACTTC
>-|-|TRBV4-3|TRBJ2-1
CASSQERGGIYNEQFF
TGCGCCAGCAGCCAAGAACGGGGCGGGATCTACAATGAGCAGTTCTTC
>-|-|TRBV27|TRBJ1-5
CASSLRGMNQPQHF
TGTGCCAGCAGTTTAAGGGGTATGAATCAGCCCCAGCATTTT
>TRBD2|-|TRBV27|TRBJ2-1
CASSLSSGSNLYEQFF
TGTGCCAGCAGTTTATCGAGCGGGAGTAATCTCTATGAGCAGTTCTTC